The 31 T cell receptor beta chains in this list originate from one sample, sequenced in a study of blood T cells in healthy people across ages. PCR was performed a second time for about 7 to 11 cycles using a sample-barcoded 5' primer and a J-beta primer mix. Via MiXCR, TCRdb re-called the 5' RACE reads, giving one row per CDR3 protein. Among some 1.5 million distinct CDR3 sequences, about 45% were seen once, and the ten largest hold about 4%. The sequenced sample was blood. These receptors originate from a woman under 30 in good health.

The rearrangement links TRBV2 to TRBJ2-4; a possible D gene is TRBD2 (5 bases). This CDR3 comprises 17 residues. V dropped 0 bases and J dropped 0 bases, with 12 bases sitting between them. Per the germline V gene, CDR1 is SNHLY and CDR2 is FYNNEI. The CDR3 protein is CASSEAFGVVAKNIQYF. CDR3 coding DNA: TGTGCCAGCAGTGAAGCGTTCGGGGTGGTAGCCAAAAACATTCAGTACTTC.

The chain combines TRBV7-2 with TRBJ1-1; TRBD1 agrees at 7 bases. Germline V gene lookup returns CDR1 SGHTA and CDR2 FQGNSA. Trimming took 4 bases from V and 11 from J; bases not matched to a gene: 10. The CDR3 extends over 13 amino acids. Here the CDR3 reads CASSSISTGLAFF. CDR3 nucleotide sequence: TGTGCCAGCAGCTCAATATCGACAGGGTTGGCTTTCTTT.

This clonotype was found a few times. The rearrangement links TRBV4-2 to TRBJ2-5; D unresolved. This CDR3 has 13 amino acids. V was trimmed by 1 base and J by 11 bases, leaving 14 bases between them. Germline lookup yields CDR1 LGHNA and CDR2 YNFKEQ. The CDR3 region has the DNA TGTGCCAGCAGCCAAGCTGGAACCTTGGAGCAGTACTTC. Its translation is CASSQAGTLEQYF.

This clonotype has just a few counts. The chain carries TRBV27 and TRBJ1-1; 7 positions match TRBD1. The trim removed 3 bases at V and 6 bases at J, leaving 4 bases unmatched. Germline-derived CDR1 and CDR2 are MNHEY and SMNVEV (reference sequence). This CDR3 is 13 amino acids long. The CDR3 nucleotides read TGTGCCAGCAGTTTGGGGACAGTATCTGAAGCTTTCTTT. As protein: CASSLGTVSEAFF.

The CDR3 reads CSARAVTGIGEQYF. In nucleotides, the CDR3 is TGCAGTGCTAGAGCTGTAACAGGGATCGGTGAGCAGTACTTC. The chain combines TRBV20-1 with TRBJ2-7; tentatively, D is TRBD1 (6 bases). Trimming shortened V by 1 base and J by 7 bases, and 17 bases separated the two germline ends. The germline V gene encodes CDR1 DFQATT and CDR2 SNEGSKA (reference sequence). The CDR3 has 14 residues.

The chain carries TRBV4-1 and TRBJ1-1; D gene uncertain. This CDR3 is 14 amino acids long. From germline, CDR1 is MGHRA and CDR2 YSYEKL. Trimming cost V 4 bases and J 6 bases, with 15 bases left between them. The CDR3 sequence: CASSRTVGSPEAFF. In DNA form, the CDR3 reads TGCGCCAGCAGCCGAACCGTGGGGAGCCCTGAAGCTTTCTTT.

This chain links TRBV13 with TRBJ2-1, with D possibly TRBD1 on 6 matching bases. Trimming took 5 bases from V and 3 from J, leaving 14 bases between them. The V gene's germline CDR1 is PRHDT and CDR2 FYEKMQ (reference sequence). CDR3 length: 15 residues. CDR3 region: CASSPLGGRYNEQFF. CDR3 bases: TGTGCCAGCAGCCCCCTAGGGGGACGCTACAATGAGCAGTTCTTC.

This chain links TRBV7-2 with TRBJ2-1, with 7 bases that match TRBD2. This CDR3 region has 15 residues. J was trimmed by 3 bases and V by 2 bases; bases with no gene match: 4. Germline lookup yields CDR1 SGHTA and CDR2 FQGNSA. The CDR3 sequence: CASSLQRDFYNEQFF. In DNA form, the CDR3 reads TGTGCCAGCAGCTTACAGCGGGATTTCTACAATGAGCAGTTCTTC.

The V gene is TRBV4-3, the J gene TRBJ2-3; 7 bases agree with TRBD2. Unmatched junction bases numbered 2, after V lost 3 bases and J lost 2 bases. This CDR3 region has 14 residues. Germline assignment: CDR1 LGHNA and CDR2 YSLEER. Written as DNA, the CDR3 is TGCGCCAGCAGCCAGCGGGACTACACAGATACGCAGTATTTT. As protein: CASSQRDYTDTQYF.

The genes are TRBV7-3 and TRBJ1-1; possible D gene TRBD1, 6 bases. Trimming took 5 bases from V and 5 from J, leaving 15 bases between them. CDR1 and CDR2 from the germline V gene are SGHTA and FQGTGA. The CDR3 consists of 14 residues. CDR3 in amino acids: CASSGPGAGTEAFF. The CDR3 bases are TGTGCCAGCAGCGGGCCAGGGGCGGGAACTGAAGCTTTCTTT.

This clonotype was detected ten times or more. The chain carries TRBV20-1 and TRBJ2-7, with 7 bases lining up with TRBD1. This CDR3 contains 11 residues. With V trimmed by 7 bases and J by 1 base, 1 base remained unmatched. CDR1 and CDR2 from the germline V gene are DFQATT and SNEGSKA (reference sequence). In nucleotides, the CDR3 is TGCAGTGGGACAGGATCCTACGAGCAGTACTTC. This encodes CSGTGSYEQYF.

The chain recombines TRBV7-2 with TRBJ1-5; D remains ambiguous. Germline CDR1 SGHTA, CDR2 FQGNSA. CDR3 length equals 17 residues. The V end lost 5 bases, the J end lost 0 bases, and 17 bases lay between the germline ends. Here the CDR3 reads CASSLTPLQLSNQPQHF. The CDR3 DNA is TGTGCCAGCAGCCTAACCCCCTTGCAGCTTAGCAATCAGCCCCAGCATTTT.

The sample holds many counts of this clonotype. This chain connects TRBV20-1 to TRBJ1-2; D remains unclear. This CDR3 has 14 amino acids. Germline V CDR1 and CDR2: DFQATT, SNEGSKA (reference sequence). The germline V and J ends were trimmed by 4 bases and 2 bases, with 14 bases remaining between them. The CDR3 region is CSATIPKVNYGYTF. The CDR3 DNA reads as TGCAGTGCTACAATCCCAAAGGTCAACTATGGCTACACCTTC.

As regards this clonotype: One end of the junction is discordant with germline, which a read error may explain. The chain recombines TRBV7-9 with TRBJ1-1, with D tentatively TRBD1 (5 bases). This CDR3 contains 14 residues. Germline V gives CDR1 SEHNR, CDR2 FQNEAQ (reference sequence). CDR3 bases: TGTGCCAGCAGGTTAGGGGCCGAGAACACTGAAGCTTTCTTT. It is translated as CASRLGAENTEAFF.

V is TRBV6-6 and J is TRBJ1-3; no clear D. This CDR3 is 13 amino acids long. Trimming left V 7 bases short and J 8 bases short, with 15 bases between. Germline V CDR1 and CDR2: MNHNY, SVGAGI (reference sequence). CDR3 residues: CASTHGGVDTIYF. The DNA for the CDR3 is TGTGCCAGCACCCACGGCGGGGTGGACACCATATATTTT.

On this clonotype: This sequence may be a read error, since a much larger clone differs from it by one base. The chain is built from TRBV9 and TRBJ2-7, with D tentatively TRBD2 (5 bases). Germline CDR1 reads SGDLS; CDR2 reads YYNGEE. V lost 5 bases and J lost 4, with 13 bases in between. The CDR3 runs to 13 residues. The CDR3 region is CASSKRAFYEQYF. The CDR3 DNA is TGTGCCAGCAGTAAGAGGGCTTTTTACGAGCAGTACTTC.

This clonotype appeared once. One end of the junction fails to match germline, which may point to a read error. V usage is TRBV9 and J usage is TRBJ2-3, with D perhaps TRBD1 (5 bases). Per germline, CDR1 SGDLS and CDR2 YYNGEE. The CDR3 runs 15 residues. In DNA form, the CDR3 reads TGTGCCAGCAGCGTAGACGGCAGGGTACCAGATATGCAGTATTTT. It translates to CASSVDGRVPDMQYF.

This clonotype showed up many times. V and J are TRBV6-2 or TRBV6-3 and TRBJ2-2; D is unresolved. Trimming removed 2 bases at V and 6 bases at J, with 1 base between. The CDR3 length is 11 residues. Germline loops: CDR1 MNHEY, CDR2 SVGEGT. CDR3 bases: TGTGCCAGCAGTTACCCCGGGGAGCTGTTTTTT. Protein: CASSYPGELFF.

There are a few counts of this clonotype. This chain links TRBV7-2 with TRBJ2-3, with 9 bases aligning to TRBD1. V lost 4 bases, J lost 5 bases, and 10 bases stayed unmatched. CDR1 and CDR2 from the germline V gene are SGHTA and FQGNSA. The CDR3 runs 16 residues. The CDR3 protein is CASSWSPGQGGDTQYF. The CDR3 nucleotides are TGTGCCAGCAGCTGGAGTCCGGGACAGGGAGGAGATACGCAGTATTTT. Supplemented by reference TRBV7-2 and TRBJ2-3, the full variable domain reads GAGVSQSPSNKVTEKGKDVELRCDPISGHTALYWYRQSLGQGLEFLIYFQGNSAPDKSGLPSDRFSAERTGGSVSTLTIQRTQQEDSAVYLCASSWSPGQGGDTQYFGPGTRLTVL.

This clonotype has a handful of counts. This chain links TRBV20-1 with TRBJ2-7; 7 bases fit TRBD1. The CDR3 length is 13 residues. CDR1 DFQATT and CDR2 SNEGSKA come from the germline V gene (reference sequence). J was trimmed by 6 bases and V by 6 bases; bases with no gene match: 11. CDR3 in amino acids: CSARGTFKGEQYF. The CDR3 bases are TGCAGTGCCAGGGGGACCTTCAAGGGCGAGCAGTACTTC.

The chain carries TRBV29-1 and TRBJ1-1, with TRBD1 as a possible D gene (5 bases). Germline lookup yields CDR1 SQVTM and CDR2 ANQGSEA. The germline V and J ends were trimmed by 6 bases and 5 bases, with 13 bases remaining between them. This CDR3 region has 12 residues. The CDR3 region is CSVFGGRTEAFF. CDR3 nucleotide sequence: TGCAGCGTCTTCGGGGGGAGGACTGAAGCTTTCTTT. The entire variable domain, with the rest obtained from reference TRBV29-1 and TRBJ1-1, is as follows: SAVISQKPSRDICQRGTSLTIQCQVDSQVTMMFWYRQQPGQSLTLIATANQGSEATYESGFVIDKFPISRPNLTFSTLTVSNMSPEDSSIYLCSVFGGRTEAFFGQGTRLTVV.

This clonotype was observed a few times. The chain is built from TRBV20-1 and TRBJ2-5; D is perhaps TRBD2 (6 bases). Per germline, CDR1 DFQATT and CDR2 SNEGSKA (reference sequence). This CDR3 has 16 residues. V was clipped by 0 bases and J by 5 bases, with 19 bases between them. The CDR3 DNA reads TGCAGTGCTAGAGATTTTACGGCGGGGACGGAGGAGACCCAGTACTTC. Protein product: CSARDFTAGTEETQYF.

As to this clonotype: The junction differs from germline at one of its ends, possibly a read error. The chain is built from TRBV2 and TRBJ2-7; D is ambiguous. Judging by the DNA end, TRBJ2-4 fits better; the J call may be wrong. The CDR3 covers 12 residues. Germline V gene data show CDR1 as SNHLY and CDR2 as FYNNEI. Written as DNA, the CDR3 is TGTACCAGCACCCGTATAAGAAACATTCAGTACTTC. Residues: CTSTRIRNIQYF.

This clonotype was picked up many times. The chain combines TRBV4-3 with TRBJ2-5; TRBD2 agrees at 13 bases. This CDR3 region has 15 residues. V was clipped by 3 bases and J by 4 bases; unmatched bases: 2. Per germline, CDR1 LGHNA and CDR2 YSLEER. CDR3 sequence (DNA): TGCGCCAGCAGCCAGGGGACTAGCGGGGTAGAGACCCAGTACTTC. Translated, it gives CASSQGTSGVETQYF.

The gene calls are TRBV7-6 and TRBJ2-2; D is undetermined. In germline, CDR1 is SGHVS, CDR2 FNYEAQ. The CDR3 has 12 residues. Trimming removed 3 bases from V and 7 bases from J, with 6 bases in between. CDR3 region: CASSLLNGELFF. In DNA form, the CDR3 reads TGTGCCAGCAGCTTGTTAAACGGGGAGCTGTTTTTT.

This clonotype was counted a few times. The V call is TRBV4-1, the J call TRBJ2-7; 7 nucleotides align to TRBD1. Germline trimming cut 1 base from V and 3 bases from J; bases unmatched to any gene: 9. The CDR3 covers 16 residues. Germline V gives CDR1 MGHRA, CDR2 YSYEKL. CDR3: CASSQVLRTGNYEQYF. CDR3 nucleotide sequence: TGCGCCAGCAGCCAAGTACTAAGGACAGGAAACTACGAGCAGTACTTC.

The chain uses TRBV2 and TRBJ2-5, with 9 positions matching TRBD2. CDR3 length: 17 residues. The V and J ends lost 4 bases and 2 bases, in that order; junction bases with no gene match: 11. The germline V gene encodes CDR1 SNHLY and CDR2 FYNNEI. DNA of the CDR3: TGTGCCAGCAGTGGAGTCAAGCTAGCGGGGATACAAGAGACCCAGTACTTC. It yields the protein CASSGVKLAGIQETQYF.

The gene calls are TRBV6-2 or TRBV6-3 and TRBJ2-5, with TRBD1 matching 11 bases. The closer fit of TRBJ2-7 to the DNA end suggests the J call may be wrong. This CDR3 contains 14 residues. Looked up from germline, CDR1 is MNHEY and CDR2 is SVGEGT. CDR3 in DNA: TGTGCCAGCAAAGGGACAGGGGGGAACTACGAGCAGTACTTC. This sequence encodes CASKGTGGNYEQYF.

The chain uses TRBV7-9 and TRBJ2-5; 7 nucleotides match TRBD1. CDR3 length: 18 residues. V was clipped by 6 bases and J by 1 base; unmatched bases: 17. CDR1 is SEHNR and CDR2 is FQNEAQ in the germline V gene (reference sequence). The CDR3 spells CASRRDSRKAVSQETQYF. The CDR3 DNA sequence: TGTGCCAGCAGACGGGACAGTCGTAAGGCCGTGTCCCAAGAGACCCAGTACTTC.

The V gene is TRBV7-2, the J gene TRBJ2-7; D perhaps matches TRBD1 (5 bases). Germline V CDR1 and CDR2: SGHTA, FQGNSA. The CDR3 is 12 residues long. V lost 2 bases and J 9 bases, leaving 11 bases between the germline ends. DNA for the CDR3: TGTGCCAGCAGCTTAAGTTTGACAGCGCAGTACTTC. It yields the protein CASSLSLTAQYF.

The chain recombines TRBV7-9 with TRBJ2-5; possibly TRBD2 for D (6 bases). The germline CDR1 and CDR2 sequences are SEHNR and FQNEAQ (reference sequence). With 4 bases removed from V and 5 bases from J, the gap between germline ends came to 14 bases. The CDR3 has 14 amino acids. The CDR3 is CASSSARDSETQYF. CDR3 sequence (DNA): TGTGCCAGCAGCTCCGCGAGGGACTCGGAGACCCAGTACTTC. The full variable domain, in which reference TRBV7-9 and TRBJ2-5 provide the parts outside the CDR3, is DTGVSQNPRHKITKRGQNVTFRCDPISEHNRLYWYRQTLGQGPEFLTYFQNEAQLEKSRLLSDRFSAERPKGSFSTLEIQRTEQGDSAMYLCASSSARDSETQYFGPGTRLLVL.